Sequencing of this T cell receptor beta chain was carried out in a study of blood T cell repertoires in COVID-19 (dated by TCRdb to 2020 to 2022). The study in broad terms: Samples from collaborators originated in the United States, Italy and Spain and spanned both the acute and convalescent phases of COVID-19. The prospective study material was composed of cDNA or gDNA derived from T cells, B-cell-depleted T cells, or PBMCs. Subjects who had been exposed to COVID-19, were actively infected with it, or had recovered from it provided the deeply sampled blood TCRbeta repertoires that made up the dataset. The repertoires were released in a freely available public database intended as a resource for research on the immune response to SARS-CoV-2. The samples were drawn from the first 160 participants of the ongoing ImmuneRACE study and from 950 to 1,500 subjects provided by 6 global collaborators. Nearly every sample came with metadata listing a de-identified subject ID, COVID-19 status, age in years and sex. Where available, HLA class I and class II types were obtained from metadata supplied by the sample provider rather than from assay-based typing.

General study outcomes and caveats: How much clinical and demographic metadata was included differed by source and by participant, and the metadata was provided uncurated.

TCRbeta CDR3 regions were amplified from genomic DNA by means of the immunoSEQ Assay, a bias-controlled multiplex PCR. Per the source publication's procedure: The number of nucleated cells in each sample was estimated by amplification of reference gene primers within the assay. To quantify the absolute abundance of each unique TCRbeta CDR3 rearrangement, sequence reads were collapsed and filtered. Productive Simpson clonality was computed per sample as the square root of Simpson's diversity index over productive rearrangements. This immuneACCESS table, as held by TCRdb, lists in-frame sequences with V and J called but not all clones. Of the missing ones, under half trace to an unresolved V gene in checked studies; the others have no known cause. Clone size and V and J calls were adopted from that table, with D and trimming inferred from the DNA. In all, the sample holds roughly 250,000 clones, and about nine tenths of those were seen once. Nearly 6.5% of the sample is taken by the ten largest.

This clone was recorded a few times. Its antigen is currently not known. One base away there is no much larger clone; base qualities are not given. Including cysteine and phenylalanine, the CDR3 has 17 amino acids. The DNA shown is the 51-base CDR3, in frame from base 1. A distance of 13 bases separates the germline ends of V and J, which lose 0 bases and 0 bases respectively. From the germline V gene, CDR1 is SGDLS and CDR2 is YYNGEE. Enrolling through a virtual design, the prospective study's participants ranged in age from roughly 18 to 95 years and lived across more than 20 United States geographic areas. In the prospective study, participants were assigned to cohorts based on the clinical history participants reported in a screening survey and a study questionnaire. Mobile phlebotomists in the prospective study collected whole blood, serum and a nasopharyngeal or oropharyngeal swab from every participant. Prospective study participants could optionally give additional blood draws and questionnaires over a 2-month period. Blood samples from the prospective study were shipped frozen or at room temperature prior to DNA extraction.

The receptor was derived from a woman younger than 45 with acute COVID-19. The sample comprised PBMCs or T cells enriched from blood (not recorded which). Recombination linked TRBV9 to TRBJ1-3; no D gene call is confident. Read as DNA, the sequence is TGTGCCAGCAGCGTAGGGGGAGGTTTAAGCTCTGGAAACACCATATATTTT. Translated, it gives CASSVGGGLSSGNTIYF.